This T cell receptor (beta chain) was recorded in a study of memory CD4+ T cells and cytomegalovirus serostatus. The sort gate was single viable CD3+CD4+CD8-CD45RO+ cells for memory CD4+ T cells. Findings of the study overall: Suggested: most of the CMV-linked TCR signature lies in CD4+ memory cells.

The germline gives CDR1 SNHLY, CDR2 FYNNEI. V dropped 9 bases and J dropped 4 bases, with 14 bases sitting between them. The CDR3 contains 13 residues. Concerning this clone: What it recognizes is unknown.

Profiled with immunoSEQ multiplex PCR; TCRdb holds only in-frame clones, not every one. The table records about 57,000 clones, under 80% of them present only once. This TCR came from an adult in good health and CMV-seronegative. The chain has TRBV2 and TRBJ2-3; no clear D gene. Source material: memory CD4+ T cells from blood. This CDR3 reads CASHISRADTQYF. Here the CDR3 DNA reads TGTGCCAGTCATATTTCGCGCGCAGATACGCAGTATTTT.